The 12 T cell receptor beta chains below come from one sample, sequenced in a study of T cell changes during pregnancy in multiple sclerosis. Assay used: immunoSEQ multiplex PCR; TCRdb lists only in-frame clones, some missing. The repertoire has 55,000 or so clones, 85% to 90% of them found once; the top ten carry around 0.58%. The source was CD4+ T cells from peripheral blood mononuclear cells, collected in the first trimester of pregnancy. These receptors all come from a female donor with multiple sclerosis, enrolled in a pregnancy study.

The chain recombines TRBV5-4 with TRBJ1-6, with TRBD1 matching over 9 bases. The germline V gene encodes CDR1 SGHNT and CDR2 YYREEE (reference sequence). Unmatched junction bases numbered 4, after V lost 0 bases and J lost 9 bases. The CDR3 has 15 amino acids. The CDR3 bases are TGTGCCAGCAGCTTGGTGGGACAGGGTACTTCACCCCTCCACTTT. It is translated as CASSLVGQGTSPLHF.

V is TRBV4-2 and J is TRBJ2-1; TRBD2 aligns across 13 bases. V trimming: 0 bases; J trimming: 13 bases; junction bases outside the gene matches: 9. CDR3 length equals 16 residues. Germline CDR1 and CDR2: LGHNA and YNFKEQ. The CDR3 region has the DNA TGTGCCAGCAGCCAAGAACCCACTAGCGGGAGGGGTTCCCAGTTCTTC. It yields the protein CASSQEPTSGRGSQFF.

The chain carries TRBV9 and TRBJ2-3; TRBD2 matches 10 bases. The trim removed 0 bases at V and 1 base at J, leaving 8 bases unmatched. CDR1 SGDLS and CDR2 YYNGEE come from the germline V gene. CDR3 length: 18 amino acids. In nucleotides, the CDR3 is TGTGCCAGCAGCGTAGATCTTCCCGGACTAGCGGGCACAGATACGCAGTATTTT. Translating it yields CASSVDLPGLAGTDTQYF. The complete variable domain, with remaining parts taken from reference TRBV9 and TRBJ2-3, reads DSGVTQTPKHLITATGQRVTLRCSPRSGDLSVYWYQQSLDQGLQFLIQYYNGEERAKGNILERFSAQQFPDLHSELNLSSLELGDSALYFCASSVDLPGLAGTDTQYFGPGTRLTVL.

The V and J genes are TRBV2 and TRBJ2-1; possible D gene TRBD2, 5 bases. The CDR3 has 13 residues. The germline V and J ends were trimmed by 5 bases and 2 bases, with 7 bases remaining between them. Germline assignment: CDR1 SNHLY and CDR2 FYNNEI. CDR3 DNA sequence: TGTGCCAGCAGTAGCGGTCCCTACAATGAGCAGTTCTTC. Translating it yields CASSSGPYNEQFF.

This clone has only a few counts. J is TRBJ1-6 and V is TRBV7-3, with a tentative D call TRBD1 (5 bases). Germline loops: CDR1 SGHTA, CDR2 FQGTGA. Trimming took 1 base from V and 8 from J, leaving 6 bases between them. The CDR3 contains 13 residues. This chain's CDR3 is CASSLIRDSPLHF. The CDR3 DNA follows: TGTGCCAGCAGCTTAATCAGGGATTCACCCCTCCACTTT. The full variable domain, with the rest looked up from reference TRBV7-3 and TRBJ1-6, is GAGVSQTPSNKVTEKGKYVELRCDPISGHTALYWYRQSLGQGPEFLIYFQGTGAADDSGLPNDRFFAVRPEGSVSTLKIQRTERGDSAVYLCASSLIRDSPLHFGNGTRLTVT.

The genes are TRBV6-1 and TRBJ1-1; D gene unclear. The CDR3 is made up of 14 amino acids. Per the germline V gene, CDR1 is MNHNS and CDR2 is SASEGT. The V and J ends lost 0 bases and 7 bases respectively, with 12 bases between them. CDR3 bases: TGTGCCAGCAGTGAAGCAGTCGTGGGCAATGAAGCTTTCTTT. Residues: CASSEAVVGNEAFF.

The chain joins TRBV19 to TRBJ2-3; D unresolved. Germline V gives CDR1 LNHDA, CDR2 SQIVND (reference sequence). This CDR3 comprises 14 residues. V was pared by 7 bases and J by 5 bases, with 16 bases between. CDR3 amino acids: CASNDRSTGDTQYF. CDR3 nucleotide sequence: TGTGCCAGTAATGACCGGTCCACGGGAGATACGCAGTATTTT.

The chain uses TRBV11-3 and TRBJ2-1; 7 bases align to TRBD2. Germline loops: CDR1 SGHNT, CDR2 YENEEA. CDR3 length: 17 amino acids. J lost 3 bases, V lost 0 bases, and 8 bases had no gene match. The CDR3 protein is CASSLDLGGGGYNEQFF. The DNA for the CDR3 is TGTGCCAGCAGCTTAGATCTGGGGGGGGGAGGCTACAATGAGCAGTTCTTC.

Remarks on this clone: Other DNA sequences in this sample translate to the same CDR3. This sequence joins TRBV5-1 and TRBJ1-1; a possible D gene is TRBD1 (6 bases). This CDR3 spans 14 amino acids. V was shortened by 4 bases and J by 0 bases, with 10 bases between the two germline ends. Germline V gives CDR1 SGHRS, CDR2 YFSETQ. CDR3 residues: CASSRGQLNTEAFF. Written as DNA, the CDR3 is TGCGCCAGCAGCAGAGGACAGTTGAACACTGAAGCTTTCTTT.

As for this clone: This specimen includes other DNA sequences encoding the same CDR3. This chain links TRBV19 with TRBJ2-1; D is perhaps TRBD1 (5 bases). This CDR3 is built from 17 residues. The germline V and J ends were trimmed by 4 bases and 2 bases, with 18 bases remaining between them. Germline CDR1 reads LNHDA; CDR2 reads SQIVND (reference sequence). The CDR3 loop reads CASSRARVGVAYNEQFF. DNA for the CDR3: TGTGCCAGTAGTAGAGCCAGGGTTGGGGTCGCCTACAATGAGCAGTTCTTC.

J is TRBJ1-2 and V is TRBV23-1; 11 bases are shared with TRBD1. TRBV23-1 is known as an ORF, though its function is uncertain. The CDR3 runs 22 residues. The ends lost 4 bases at V and 1 base at J; junction bases unmatched: 23. The CDR3 DNA follows: TGCGCCAGCAGTCCATGGGAAGTCCCGGGACAGGGGGATCGTTGTAATAACTATGGCTACACCTTC. This encodes CASSPWEVPGQGDRCNNYGYTF.

V usage is TRBV5-4 and J usage is TRBJ2-7; a possible D gene is TRBD2 (7 bases). V lost 2 bases and J 5 bases, leaving 14 bases between the germline ends. The V gene's germline CDR1 is SGHNT and CDR2 YYREEE (reference sequence). This CDR3 comprises 14 residues. CDR3 residues: CASSLEGGYDEQYF. The CDR3 DNA reads TGTGCCAGCAGCTTAGAGGGGGGGTATGACGAGCAGTACTTC.